The T cell receptor (beta chain) described here comes from a study of blood T cells in healthy people across ages (dated by TCRdb to the mid-2010s). At the level of the whole study: In model experiments, template switching captured about one uniquely barcoded TCR beta cDNA molecule for every two T cells. The study measured age-related changes in TCR beta repertoire diversity using deep sequencing normalized with unique cDNA molecular identifiers. The donors were divided into four age groups: young (average around 16 years), middle-aged (almost 40), aged (about 62) and long-lived (82). To avoid experimental bias, donors of different ages were randomly spread across the sequencing lanes. Using the same blood draw, the study looked at two additional independent replicas of 1 million unique cDNA reads for two donors, one aged 18 to 30 and the other aged 80 or older. The study at large found these results: Because donor CMV infection status was unknown, age-related changes in expanded clonotypes were potentially confounded. Estimates of total diversity based on one million sequenced T cells were considered lower bounds and underestimates. Conclusive comparison of naive and antigen-experienced compartments was prevented by the profiling of bulk unsorted PBMCs. The long-lived group showed more naive CD4+ T cells, fewer expanded clones and increased TCR diversity than the aged group, suggesting age selection. As age increased, observed TCR beta diversity per million T cells dropped in a roughly linear way, and a significant reduction was already evident by age about 40. A strong correlation was found between observed TCR beta diversity and the percentage of naive T cells measured by flow cytometry.

This clonotype has more than one count but fewer than ten. The antigen it recognizes is unknown. Within one base of it there is no much larger clone, and no base qualities were kept. Donors were 35 to 40 systemically healthy Caucasian individuals from Russia aged roughly 6 to 95 years. Each donor gave 8 to 10 milliliters of peripheral blood, drawn into EDTA-treated Vacutainer tubes. Ficoll-Paque density-gradient centrifugation was used to isolate PBMCs, with at least 6 million per sample. Trizol reagent was used to extract total RNA from PBMCs, with at least 5.5 micrograms per sample. For every donor, flow cytometry on a PBMC aliquot measured the percentage of naive CD45RAhigh/CD27high T cells. The library was built by means of 5' RACE. For sequencing, an Illumina HiSeq 2500 was employed. A second roughly 6 to 12 cycle PCR used a sample-barcoded 5' primer and a J-beta primer mix. A unique molecular identifier was introduced onto each TCR beta cDNA molecule by a template-switch 5' adaptor carrying 12 random nucleotides. At least 2.5 million CDR3-containing paired-end reads were obtained from each sample. First-strand cDNA synthesis was performed from all RNA using the Mint cDNA synthesis kit, with priming by a TRBC-specific oligonucleotide. All cDNA was treated with uracil-DNA glycosylase and then went through a first 18-cycle PCR with the universal primers M1SS and BC2_uni_R. Turning to the authors' computational methods: For normalization, 1 million high-quality reads, each with a distinct molecular identifier, were randomly selected from each sample. Instead of being binned into consensus sequences, reads with shared molecular identifiers were discarded. MiTCR, run with a Q25 quality threshold and the strictest error-elimination algorithm, handled CDR3 identification, clonotype clustering and error correction. A nonparametric unseen species model with Euler transformation was used to estimate a lower bound on total TCR beta diversity. TCRdb trimmed public reads at Q25 via fastp, called clones via MiXCR and kept in-frame beta chains. Every entry covers one CDR3 protein and lists the most common genes and DNA from its rows. It is TCRdb's table, rather than the study itself, that gives the V and J calls and clone size. In all, the sample holds about 1.4 million distinct CDR3 sequences, and approximately 59% of those were seen once. The top ten hold about 6.3% of the sample.

This TCR was sampled from a man aged 18 to 29 in good health. The sample was blood.

The DNA sequence reads TGTGCCAGCTCACGGGGACAGGCGAACACCGGGGAGCTGTTTTTT. Its amino acids are CASSRGQANTGELFF. The chain employs TRBV18 and TRBJ2-2, with TRBD1 matching 8 junction bases. CDR1 and CDR2, per the germline V gene, are KGHSH and LQKENI. V loses 4 bases at its end and J loses 0 bases; junction bases beyond the gene matches: 1. From cysteine to phenylalanine, the CDR3 is 15 amino acids long. CDR3 DNA only is kept here, 45 bases in frame from base 1.